The 16 T cell receptor beta chains listed next were all sequenced from one sample in a study of early T cells in non-severe SARS-CoV-2 infection. TCRdb re-derived calls from the 5' RACE reads in MiXCR, one entry per CDR3 protein. This table holds 35,000 to 45,000 distinct CDR3 sequences, around 5% found once. The material sequenced was whole blood. All receptors come from an adult who was a healthcare worker with PCR-confirmed SARS-CoV-2 infection or an uninfected control (not recorded which).

This clonotype was observed many times. The V call is TRBV7-6, the J call TRBJ2-2; D might be TRBD2 (5 bases). Trimming removed 8 bases from V and 2 bases from J, with 15 bases in between. The CDR3 has 15 amino acids. Per germline, CDR1 SGHVS and CDR2 FNYEAQ. CDR3 bases: TGTGCCAGCTCCCGGGGAGCGGTAAACACCGGGGAGCTGTTTTTT. Translating gives CASSRGAVNTGELFF. Full variable domain (rest looked up from reference TRBV7-6 and TRBJ2-2): GAGVSQSPRYKVTKRGQDVALRCDPISGHVSLYWYRQALGQGPEFLTYFNYEAQQDKSGLPNDRFSAERPEGSISTLTIQRTEQRDSAMYRCASSRGAVNTGELFFGEGSRLTVL.

The gene calls are TRBV7-3 and TRBJ2-5; D is perhaps TRBD2 (5 bases). CDR1 and CDR2 from the germline V gene are SGHTA and FQGTGA. The CDR3 runs to 14 residues. V lost 0 bases, J lost 5 bases, and 10 bases lay in between. The CDR3 region is CASSLTGLGETQYF. CDR3 in DNA: TGTGCCAGCAGCTTAACCGGACTCGGGGAGACCCAGTACTTC.

This clonotype was seen a handful of times. V gene TRBV28 combines with J gene TRBJ1-2; 10 bases map to TRBD1. Germline lookup yields CDR1 MDHEN and CDR2 SYDVKM. The ends lost 6 bases at V and 4 bases at J; junction bases unmatched: 8. The CDR3 extends over 15 amino acids. The CDR3 reads CASSQDRGRVYGYTF. In DNA, the CDR3 is TGTGCCAGCAGCCAAGACAGGGGGCGGGTCTATGGCTACACCTTC.

This clonotype was observed at least ten times. The chain combines TRBV7-9 with TRBJ2-1, with a tentative D call TRBD2 (6 bases). This CDR3 spans 16 amino acids. V gave up 5 bases and J gave up 1 base, with 15 bases separating them. Germline CDR1 SEHNR, CDR2 FQNEAQ (reference sequence). CDR3 bases: TGTGCCAGCAGCCCCAATAGAGGGAGGTCCTACAATGAGCAGTTCTTC. Its translation is CASSPNRGRSYNEQFF.

By its share, this clonotype is medium-sized. The gene calls are TRBV7-2 and TRBJ2-1; no reliable D call. The germline V gene has CDR1 SGHTA and CDR2 FQGNSA. Trimming took off 5 bases at V and 6 bases at J, with 5 bases between the two ends. This CDR3 has 11 amino acids. CDR3 in DNA: TGTGCCAGCAGCCCATTCAATGAGCAGTTCTTC. This sequence encodes CASSPFNEQFF.

The chain is built from TRBV6-5 and TRBJ1-1; no clear D gene. The CDR3 spans 15 residues. Germline V gene lookup returns CDR1 MNHEY and CDR2 SVGAGI. Trimming pared 6 bases from V and 4 bases from J, leaving 18 bases between. The CDR3 region has the DNA TGTGCCAGCAGCCACCCCACGTGGGAGATCACTGAAGCTTTCTTT. Translating gives CASSHPTWEITEAFF.

This clonotype was picked up many times. The chain carries TRBV20-1 and TRBJ1-6; no definite D call. The CDR3 covers 15 residues. V was pared by 0 bases and J by 16 bases, with 22 bases between. Germline V gene data show CDR1 as DFQATT and CDR2 as SNEGSKA (reference sequence). The CDR3 DNA reads TGCAGTGCTAGAGATCCCACCGGACTCACACAACTACTCCACTTT. This sequence encodes CSARDPTGLTQLLHF.

There are a few counts of this clonotype. The genes are TRBV28 and TRBJ2-5; 7 bases agree with TRBD1. The CDR3 loop spans 14 amino acids. Germline-derived CDR1 and CDR2 are MDHEN and SYDVKM. Trimming removed 6 bases from V and 1 base from J; junction bases left unmatched: 5. The CDR3 DNA sequence: TGTGCCAGCAGCCCAGGACAGGTCCAAGAGACCCAGTACTTC. This encodes CASSPGQVQETQYF.

The chain employs TRBV6-1 and TRBJ2-7; TRBD2 is a possible D gene (6 bases). This CDR3 contains 15 residues. Germline CDR1 reads MNHNS; CDR2 reads SASEGT. V was trimmed by 1 base and J by 3 bases, leaving 13 bases between them. The CDR3 DNA reads TGTGCCAGCAGTGAAGGGGACTGGAGGATCTACGAGCAGTACTTC. This sequence encodes CASSEGDWRIYEQYF.

This clonotype was seen ten or more times. The J gene is TRBJ1-5, the V gene TRBV12-3 or TRBV12-4; the match to TRBD1 covers 7 bases. The CDR3 consists of 15 residues. V lost 6 bases and J lost 0; bases outside the gene matches: 5. The CDR3 here is CASSRTGLSNQPQHF. In nucleotides, the CDR3 is TGTGCCAGCAGCCGGACAGGCCTTAGCAATCAGCCCCAGCATTTT.

This clonotype was counted ten times or more. The chain employs TRBV28 and TRBJ2-3; D uncertain. Germline V gene lookup returns CDR1 MDHEN and CDR2 SYDVKM. V was cut by 7 bases and J by 0 bases, with 2 bases left in between. The CDR3 spans 11 residues. This CDR3 is CASTSTDTQYF. The CDR3 bases are TGTGCCAGCACTAGCACAGATACGCAGTATTTT.

This clonotype appeared many times. The gene calls are TRBV12-3 or TRBV12-4 and TRBJ2-1, with D perhaps TRBD1 or TRBD2 (5 bases each). The CDR3 has 15 amino acids. V lost 6 bases and J 4 bases, leaving 16 bases between the germline ends. CDR3 amino acids: CASRPGTAGYNEQFF. CDR3 bases: TGTGCCAGCAGACCTGGGACGGCCGGGTACAATGAGCAGTTCTTC.

This clonotype came up many times. The chain employs TRBV19 and TRBJ2-3, with 7 bases fitting TRBD2. The V gene end was trimmed by 3 bases and the J gene end by 1 base; junction bases not matched to a gene: 4. The CDR3 length is 15 residues. Germline CDR1 and CDR2: LNHDA and SQIVND (reference sequence). The CDR3 nucleotides are TGTGCCAGTAGTATTGATACTAGCGGCACAGATACGCAGTATTTT. Its protein is CASSIDTSGTDTQYF.

This clonotype was seen at least ten times. The rearrangement links TRBV7-2 to TRBJ1-3; TRBD1 might be the D (6 bases). Per germline, CDR1 SGHTA and CDR2 FQGNSA. V lost 2 bases and J lost 3, with 8 bases in between. The CDR3 runs to 14 residues. CDR3 DNA sequence: TGTGCCAGCAGCTTACAAGGGGGTGGAAACACCATATATTTT. As protein: CASSLQGGGNTIYF.

Ten or more counts support this clonotype. V is TRBV5-1 and J is TRBJ1-3; D is undetermined. This CDR3 is 14 amino acids long. V lost 1 base and J 3 bases, leaving 8 bases between the germline ends. The V gene's germline CDR1 is SGHRS and CDR2 YFSETQ. The CDR3 protein is CASSLFTDGNTIYF. As DNA, the CDR3 is TGCGCCAGCAGCTTGTTCACAGATGGAAACACCATATATTTT.

This sequence joins TRBV7-9 and TRBJ2-2, with 7 bases matching TRBD2. The V and J ends lost 2 bases and 6 bases, in that order; junction bases with no gene match: 6. In germline, CDR1 is SEHNR, CDR2 FQNEAQ (reference sequence). The CDR3 runs to 15 residues. The CDR3: CASSLRGRTSGELFF. The CDR3 DNA is TGTGCCAGCAGCTTACGCGGGAGAACCTCCGGGGAGCTGTTTTTT.